A selection of T cell receptor beta chains follows, all from one sample in a study of chemoradiotherapy in HPV16-positive cancers. Repertoires were generated with immunoSEQ multiplex PCR, while TCRdb's copy carries only in-frame clones and drops some. The sample has some 30,000 clones, about 80% seen once. The sample consisted of blood, taken from a patient who underwent chemoradiotherapy. The source is a human donor with HPV-associated anogenital cancer. The CDR3 runs from the conserved cysteine through the conserved F or W. D genes are given only for firm matches. Rows may omit the clone size; those that give it use once, few, many or a size class.

d_call	j_call	cdr3_length	clone_size	v_call	cdr3_nt	cdr3_aa
TRBD1	TRBJ1-1	16	-	TRBV6-5	TGTGCCAGCAGTTCCGGACAGGGAGCTCTGAACACTGAAGCTTTCTTT	CASSSGQGALNTEAFF
-	TRBJ2-7	12	once	TRBV18	TGTGCCAGCTCAGGGGGAAGCATAGAGCAGTACTTC	CASSGGSIEQYF
-	TRBJ2-2	15	once	TRBV9	TGTGCCAGCAGCGTAGCCCCAGGGAACACCGGGGAGCTGTTTTTT	CASSVAPGNTGELFF
-	TRBJ2-2	13	few	TRBV18	TGTGCCAGCTCACCAATGGAGACCGGGGAGCTGTTTTTT	CASSPMETGELFF
TRBD1	TRBJ2-3	17	-	TRBV7-3	TGTGCCAGCAGCTCCTCTCCGGGACAGGGATACGGGAATACGCAGTATTTT	CASSSSPGQGYGNTQYF
-	TRBJ1-6	14	-	TRBV9	TGTGCCAGCAGCGTAGCTACAAGCGGTTCACCCCTCCACTTT	CASSVATSGSPLHF
-	TRBJ1-6	12	-	TRBV11-2	TGTGCCAGCAGCGCGGTGGCCTCACCCCTCCACTTT	CASSAVASPLHF
-	TRBJ2-1	13	-	TRBV15	TGTGCCACCAGGGGCAGTACCTACAATGAGCAGTTCTTC	CATRGSTYNEQFF
TRBD1	TRBJ1-4	14	-	TRBV6-5	TGTGCCAGCAGAAACAGGGGCTCAAATGAAAAACTGTTTTTT	CASRNRGSNEKLFF
-	TRBJ2-3	14	-	TRBV19	TGTGCCAGTAGGGGCCTCTTGGGCACAGATACGCAGTATTTT	CASRGLLGTDTQYF
TRBD1	TRBJ1-1	16	-	TRBV7-2	TGTGCCAGCAGCTTAGGGCCTGATGGACAGGGTGGTGAAGCTTTCTTT	CASSLGPDGQGGEAFF
-	TRBJ1-1	16	-	TRBV6-5	TGTGCCAGCAGTTACGATCTTGGGGGATGGGGGACTGAAGCTTTCTTT	CASSYDLGGWGTEAFF
-	TRBJ1-3	15	-	TRBV5-1	TGCGCCAGCAGCTTGGTCGCGGGATCTGGAAACACCATATATTTT	CASSLVAGSGNTIYF
-	TRBJ2-5	15	once	TRBV9	TGTGCCAGCAGCGTAGGAGGTAGTTCCCAAGAGACCCAGTACTTC	CASSVGGSSQETQYF
-	TRBJ2-3	11	-	TRBV29-1	TGCAGCGCCGCTCAGGGGGATACGCAGTATTTT	CSAAQGDTQYF
TRBD1	TRBJ1-1	15	-	TRBV9	TGTGCCAGCAGCGAGAGAGGGACAGGTAACACTGAAGCTTTCTTT	CASSERGTGNTEAFF
-	TRBJ2-7	13	once	TRBV6-5	TGTGCCAGCAGTTACTCTCCGCAGGCCGAGCAGTACTTC	CASSYSPQAEQYF
TRBD1	TRBJ1-2	14	few	TRBV11-2	TGTGCCAGCAGCTTGACAGGGTACGGCTATGGCTACACCTTC	CASSLTGYGYGYTF
-	TRBJ1-1	12	-	TRBV7-9	TGTGCCAGCAATCTACATTCCACTGAAGCTTTCTTT	CASNLHSTEAFF
-	TRBJ2-6	18	-	TRBV5-1	TGCGCCAGCAGCTTTGGGGTTCTAGGTGTCTCTGGGGCCAACGTCCTGACTTTC	CASSFGVLGVSGANVLTF